The 11 T cell receptor beta chains presented below share a single source sample, sequenced in a study of blood T cell repertoires in COVID-19. Only in-frame clones appear in the TCRdb table, and some are missing; sequencing was by immunoSEQ multiplex PCR. There are approximately 150,000 clones in the sample; over 85% occur only once, and 18% lies in the top ten. The sequencing sample was made of peripheral blood. These receptors came from a man in his 60s with active or convalescent COVID-19.

The V gene is TRBV29-1, the J gene TRBJ2-4; D gene uncertain. Between the trimmed V and J ends, which lost 0 bases and 7 bases, there was a span of 13 bases. This CDR3 is built from 14 residues. From germline, CDR1 is SQVTM and CDR2 ANQGSEA. The CDR3 loop is CSVEDSGGSNIQYF. The CDR3 DNA follows: TGCAGCGTTGAAGATTCCGGCGGTAGTAACATTCAGTACTTC.

V and J are TRBV10-3 and TRBJ2-2, with 7 positions matching TRBD1. The V and J ends lost 6 bases and 7 bases, in that order; junction bases with no gene match: 2. The CDR3 runs 12 residues. The germline V gene has CDR1 ENHRY and CDR2 SYGVKD. CDR3 DNA sequence: TGTGCCATCAGGACAGGGTTCGGGGAGCTGTTTTTT. Translation: CAIRTGFGELFF.

This chain links TRBV29-1 with TRBJ2-7; a possible D gene is TRBD1 (6 bases). V shed 4 bases and J shed 6 bases, with 16 bases lying between them. This CDR3 has 13 residues. Germline V CDR1 and CDR2: SQVTM, ANQGSEA. In DNA form, the CDR3 reads TGCAGCGTTGCCATACAGGGATCTGGCGAGCAGTACTTC. Translated: CSVAIQGSGEQYF.

In its sample, this clone was seen a few times. The rearrangement joins TRBV5-6 to TRBJ1-4; 9 bases line up with TRBD1. V lost 0 bases, J lost 1 base, and 7 bases stayed unmatched. Germline loops: CDR1 SGHDT, CDR2 YYEEEE. The CDR3 has 18 residues. Here the CDR3 DNA reads TGTGCCAGCAGCTTGGCTCACAGGGGGCGCATAACTAATGAAAAACTGTTTTTT. Its translation is CASSLAHRGRITNEKLFF.

J is TRBJ1-2 and V is TRBV28; 7 bases match TRBD1. This CDR3 is 13 amino acids long. After removal of 4 bases from V and 2 bases from J, the junction contained 1 base not matched to a gene. In germline, CDR1 is MDHEN, CDR2 SYDVKM. For the CDR3, the DNA is TGTGCCAGCAGTTGGGACAGAAACTATGGCTACACCTTC. It encodes CASSWDRNYGYTF.

This clone turned up a few times. This chain connects TRBV6-2 or TRBV6-3 to TRBJ2-2; a weak D match, TRBD2 (7 bases). Germline V gene sequence: CDR1 MNHEY, CDR2 SVGEGT. The V gene lost 5 bases and the J gene lost 3 bases, with 16 bases spanning the gap. The CDR3 has 16 residues. The CDR3: CASSRRRGAYTGELFF. Written as DNA, the CDR3 is TGTGCCAGCAGTCGACGTCGGGGGGCCTACACCGGGGAGCTGTTTTTT.

The rearrangement uses TRBV10-3 and TRBJ1-1; 9 bases are shared with TRBD1. The CDR3 contains 15 residues. V was clipped by 7 bases and J by 0 bases; unmatched bases: 6. CDR1 and CDR2 from the germline V gene are ENHRY and SYGVKD. CDR3 DNA: TGTGCCATCACCGCGGGACAGGGATTGAACACTGAAGCTTTCTTT. As protein: CAITAGQGLNTEAFF.

This clone was picked up one time. This chain links TRBV5-1 with TRBJ2-7; 8 bases align to TRBD2. V shed 5 bases and J 2 bases; nucleotides not matched to a gene: 9. Germline V gene data show CDR1 as SGHRS and CDR2 as YFSETQ. The CDR3 runs 15 residues. The CDR3 here is CASSRRRGVTYEQYF. CDR3 bases: TGCGCCAGCAGTCGGCGGCGGGGGGTAACCTACGAGCAGTACTTC.

The V gene is TRBV2, the J gene TRBJ1-2, with D perhaps TRBD1 (5 bases). Trimming took 10 bases from V and 4 from J, leaving 10 bases between them. Germline CDR1 and CDR2: SNHLY and FYNNEI. The CDR3 consists of 11 residues. Written as DNA, the CDR3 is TGTGCCACTACAGACAGCTATGGCTACACCTTC. This gives the protein CATTDSYGYTF.

The genes are TRBV7-6 and TRBJ2-5, with TRBD1 matching 8 bases. Germline assignment: CDR1 SGHVS and CDR2 FNYEAQ. The CDR3 contains 15 residues. The J segment lost 2 bases and the V segment lost 1 base, leaving 3 bases of the junction unmatched. This CDR3 reads CASSLEQGDQETQYF. The CDR3 DNA is TGTGCCAGCAGCTTAGAACAGGGGGATCAAGAGACCCAGTACTTC.

This clone was detected once. The V and J genes are TRBV19 and TRBJ2-1; 8 nucleotides line up with TRBD1. Germline V gene data show CDR1 as LNHDA and CDR2 as SQIVND (reference sequence). The CDR3 covers 13 residues. The V and J ends lost 9 bases and 0 bases, in that order; junction bases with no gene match: 1. CDR3 DNA sequence: TGTGCCAGCACAGGGGGCTCCTACAATGAGCAGTTCTTC. Protein product: CASTGGSYNEQFF.